This passage covers 32 T cell receptor beta chains from one sample sequenced in a study of response to subunit inactivated influenza vaccine (dated by TCRdb to 2016 to 2019). The receptor library was made with RT-PCR. Sequencing used an Illumina HiSeq 2500. TCRdb reran the public reads through fastp at Q25 and MiXCR, keeping productive beta chains. Entries that share a CDR3 protein sequence are merged under the most common genes and DNA. The sample yields some 600,000 distinct CDR3 sequences; about 14% were counted once. Around 7.6% of the sample lies in the top ten. This sample comprised PBMCs from blood, obtained 14 days before vaccination. The receptors stem from a man in his forties or fifties who received an inactivated influenza vaccine. Donor details come from another sample of the same person, matched by shared clones.

This clonotype was seen more than once but under ten times. This sequence joins TRBV5-6 and TRBJ2-2; no definite D call. The CDR3 contains 15 residues. Germline V gives CDR1 SGHDT, CDR2 YYEEEE. V dropped 6 bases and J dropped 5 bases, with 17 bases sitting between them. In DNA, the CDR3 is TGTGCCAGCACCTTTAAAGGTCGGCGGACCGGGGAGCTGTTTTTT. Protein sequence: CASTFKGRRTGELFF.

Many counts were recorded for this clonotype. This sequence joins TRBV4-3 and TRBJ2-3, with TRBD2 identical over 9 bases. The CDR3 runs to 15 residues. CDR1 LGHNA and CDR2 YSLEER come from the germline V gene. The V segment lost 1 base and the J segment 4 bases; nucleotides outside the gene matches: 3. The CDR3 DNA sequence: TGCGCCAGCAGCCAAGTTATAGCGGGAGCAGATACGCAGTATTTT. Residues: CASSQVIAGADTQYF.

This clonotype occurred a few times. The chain couples TRBV29-1 to TRBJ2-3, with 8 bases lining up with TRBD2. Germline V gene data show CDR1 as SQVTM and CDR2 as ANQGSEA. The CDR3 totals 14 residues. V trimming: 7 bases; J trimming: 2 bases; junction bases outside the gene matches: 8. The CDR3 is CSAALGGATDTQYF. As DNA, the CDR3 is TGCAGCGCCGCGCTCGGGGGGGCCACAGATACGCAGTATTTT.

This clonotype has just a few counts. V is TRBV7-8 and J is TRBJ2-1, with 9 bases that match TRBD2. Germline trimming cut 6 bases from V and 7 bases from J; bases unmatched to any gene: 7. The CDR3 is made up of 14 amino acids. Germline V lookup: CDR1 SGHVS, CDR2 FQNEAQ. This CDR3 is CASSPRTSANEQFF. CDR3 bases: TGTGCCAGCAGTCCAAGGACTAGCGCGAATGAGCAGTTCTTC.

This clonotype appeared a few times. The rearrangement joins TRBV9 to TRBJ2-1; 7 bases agree with TRBD2. Germline V lookup: CDR1 SGDLS, CDR2 YYNGEE. With 3 bases clipped from V and 0 bases from J, the junction kept 6 bases outside the gene matches. This CDR3 spans 16 amino acids. The CDR3 region is CASSEGGSISYNEQFF. Here the CDR3 DNA reads TGTGCCAGCAGCGAGGGAGGGTCCATCTCCTACAATGAGCAGTTCTTC. The entire variable domain, with the rest obtained from reference TRBV9 and TRBJ2-1, is as follows: DSGVTQTPKHLITATGQRVTLRCSPRSGDLSVYWYQQSLDQGLQFLIQYYNGEERAKGNILERFSAQQFPDLHSELNLSSLELGDSALYFCASSEGGSISYNEQFFGPGTRLTVL.

J is TRBJ2-3 and V is TRBV29-1; D call uncertain. Per the germline V gene, CDR1 is SQVTM and CDR2 is ANQGSEA. The V gene lost 5 bases and the J gene lost 6 bases, with 12 bases spanning the gap. CDR3 length: 12 amino acids. The CDR3 nucleotides are TGCAGCGTTCACACCGTCCGTGATACGCAGTATTTT. This encodes CSVHTVRDTQYF.

There are a few counts of this clonotype. CDR3 bases: TGCAGTGCGAACGAACGGGGGGGCTCGGGTTCACCCCTCCACTTT. Its translation: CSANERGGSGSPLHF. This sequence joins TRBV20-1 and TRBJ1-6, with D possibly TRBD1 on 6 matching bases. Trimming pared 6 bases from V and 9 bases from J, leaving 21 bases between. The CDR3 consists of 15 residues. CDR1 is DFQATT and CDR2 is SNEGSKA in the germline V gene (reference sequence).

V is TRBV29-1 and J is TRBJ2-5; the D call may be TRBD1 or TRBD2 (5 bases each). This CDR3 comprises 15 residues. Germline V gives CDR1 SQVTM, CDR2 ANQGSEA. Trimming cost V 6 bases and J 4 bases, with 21 bases left between them. This CDR3 is CSVRMWGKVGETQYF. For the CDR3, the DNA is TGCAGCGTCCGAATGTGGGGGAAAGTAGGAGAGACCCAGTACTTC.

The rearrangement links TRBV20-1 to TRBJ1-6, with a weak D call TRBD1 (6 bases). The CDR3 totals 15 residues. Per germline, CDR1 DFQATT and CDR2 SNEGSKA (reference sequence). With 5 bases removed from V and 4 bases from J, the gap between germline ends came to 15 bases. CDR3 sequence reads: CSASSGQNYNSPLHF. For the CDR3, the DNA is TGCAGTGCTTCGTCCGGACAGAATTATAATTCACCCCTCCACTTT.

The sample holds many counts of this clonotype. The V and J genes are TRBV4-3 and TRBJ1-1; D gene ambiguous. This CDR3 spans 15 amino acids. Germline-derived CDR1 and CDR2 are LGHNA and YSLEER. The V and J ends lost 2 bases and 1 base respectively, with 11 bases between them. The DNA of the CDR3 is TGCGCCAGCAGCCAATCGGCTCGGGGGAACACTGAAGCTTTCTTT. Protein sequence: CASSQSARGNTEAFF.

At least ten counts were recorded for this clonotype. The rearrangement links TRBV14 to TRBJ2-7; D is possibly TRBD2 (6 bases). This CDR3 spans 15 amino acids. Trimming cost V 2 bases and J 7 bases, with 18 bases left between them. Germline assignment: CDR1 SGHDN and CDR2 FVKESK. The CDR3 DNA reads as TGTGCCAGCAGCCAACTTGGTGGGGGGACGCGGGAGCAGTACTTC. Its protein is CASSQLGGGTREQYF.

A few counts support this clonotype. The rearrangement joins TRBV20-1 to TRBJ2-3; D is unclear. The CDR3 contains 12 residues. Per germline, CDR1 DFQATT and CDR2 SNEGSKA (reference sequence). V lost 3 bases to trimming and J lost 4 bases, with 8 bases between them. CDR3 DNA: TGCAGTGCTAGTAAGGACGCAGATACGCAGTATTTT. Amino acids: CSASKDADTQYF.

The chain employs TRBV7-2 and TRBJ1-3; the match to TRBD1 covers 8 bases. From germline, CDR1 is SGHTA and CDR2 FQGNSA. The CDR3 totals 15 residues. Trimming removed 5 bases from V and 2 bases from J; junction bases left unmatched: 5. CDR3 bases: TGTGCCAGCAGCGGCTCAGGGGGCACTGGAAACACCATATATTTT. Translation: CASSGSGGTGNTIYF. Filled out from reference TRBV7-2 and TRBJ1-3, the complete variable domain reads GAGVSQSPSNKVTEKGKDVELRCDPISGHTALYWYRQSLGQGLEFLIYFQGNSAPDKSGLPSDRFSAERTGGSVSTLTIQRTQQEDSAVYLCASSGSGGTGNTIYFGEGSWLTVV.

There are many counts of this clonotype. The rearrangement links TRBV7-2 to TRBJ2-3, with 7 bases aligning to TRBD1. With 5 bases clipped from V and 2 bases from J, the junction kept 4 bases outside the gene matches. CDR3 length: 14 residues. Germline V gene sequence: CDR1 SGHTA, CDR2 FQGNSA. This CDR3 reads CASSPGQNTDTQYF. The CDR3 nucleotides are TGTGCCAGCAGCCCGGGACAGAACACAGATACGCAGTATTTT.

CDR3 bases: TGTGCCAGCAGCGTTTTCGGAACTGGGGAAAAACTGTTTTTT. The encoded protein is CASSVFGTGEKLFF. This chain joins TRBV9 and TRBJ1-4; no firm D call. The CDR3 covers 14 residues. The ends were cut back, 2 bases at V and 8 bases at J, with 13 bases in the middle. CDR1 SGDLS and CDR2 YYNGEE come from the germline V gene.

The V call is TRBV2, the J call TRBJ1-3; no clear D. The CDR3 totals 11 residues. Germline V gene data show CDR1 as SNHLY and CDR2 as FYNNEI. V gave up 5 bases and J gave up 8 bases, with 7 bases separating them. The CDR3 spells CASSWSYTIYF. In nucleotides, the CDR3 is TGTGCCAGCAGTTGGAGTTACACCATATATTTT.

The chain uses TRBV20-1 and TRBJ2-1, with D tentatively TRBD1 (5 bases). Per the germline V gene, CDR1 is DFQATT and CDR2 is SNEGSKA (reference sequence). The CDR3 loop spans 15 amino acids. The V gene lost 2 bases and the J gene lost 4 bases, with 15 bases spanning the gap. The CDR3 region has the DNA TGCAGTGCTAGAAACCAGGGAAGCGCATACAATGAGCAGTTCTTC. This sequence encodes CSARNQGSAYNEQFF.

This clonotype was observed a few times. V is TRBV5-1 and J is TRBJ2-4; TRBD1 matches 9 bases. Per the germline V gene, CDR1 is SGHRS and CDR2 is YFSETQ. V trimming: 4 bases; J trimming: 5 bases; junction bases outside the gene matches: 4. This CDR3 has 14 amino acids. This chain's CDR3 is CASSPRTGENIQYF. Here the CDR3 DNA reads TGCGCCAGCAGCCCAAGGACAGGGGAAAACATTCAGTACTTC.

The chain joins TRBV28 to TRBJ2-7; tentative D call: TRBD1 (6 bases). V lost 8 bases, J lost 1 base, and 15 bases lay in between. Looked up from germline, CDR1 is MDHEN and CDR2 is SYDVKM. The CDR3 is made up of 14 amino acids. The CDR3 protein is CASYTQGQSYEQYF. The CDR3, as DNA: TGTGCCAGCTACACCCAGGGGCAGTCCTACGAGCAGTACTTC.

This clonotype occurred a few times. The chain employs TRBV5-6 and TRBJ2-7, with TRBD1 identical over 8 bases. V shed 3 bases and J 2 bases; nucleotides not matched to a gene: 13. The CDR3 is made up of 17 amino acids. From germline, CDR1 is SGHDT and CDR2 YYEEEE. CDR3: CASSSTTLRGLAYEQYF. Here the CDR3 DNA reads TGTGCCAGCAGCTCCACAACCCTCAGGGGGCTTGCCTACGAGCAGTACTTC.

This chain joins TRBV12-3 or TRBV12-4 and TRBJ2-4; the match to TRBD1 covers 8 bases. The CDR3 sequence is 13 residues long. Losses at the gene ends were 5 bases for V and 9 bases for J; bases not matched to a gene: 6. This CDR3 reads CASSPTGGLIQYF. In nucleotides, the CDR3 is TGTGCCAGCAGTCCCACAGGGGGACTCATTCAGTACTTC.

Concerning this clonotype: As the CDR3 is not closed by the conserved phenylalanine or tryptophan, this likely results from a read error. The genes are TRBV7-2 and TRBJ1-5, with D possibly TRBD1 on 6 matching bases. Between the trimmed V and J ends, which lost 3 bases and 3 bases, there was a span of 9 bases. This CDR3 has 14 amino acids. The germline V gene encodes CDR1 SGHTA and CDR2 FQGNSA. The CDR3 DNA reads TGTGCCAGCAGCTTTGGACAGCTCAATCAGCCCCAGCATTTA. Translation gives CASSFGQLNQPQHL.

This clonotype was counted many times. V and J are TRBV7-2 and TRBJ2-3; weak D call: TRBD1 (6 bases). Per germline, CDR1 SGHTA and CDR2 FQGNSA. The germline V and J ends were trimmed by 1 base and 8 bases, with 10 bases remaining between them. The length of the CDR3 is 13 residues. The CDR3 region is CASSLVGGATQYF. DNA of the CDR3: TGTGCCAGCAGCTTAGTAGGGGGAGCTACGCAGTATTTT.

This clonotype was seen ten or more times. The genes are TRBV10-3 and TRBJ1-2; D is unclear. Germline V CDR1 and CDR2: ENHRY, SYGVKD. V lost 6 bases to trimming and J lost 5 bases, with 16 bases between them. The CDR3 loop spans 14 amino acids. CDR3 loop: CAISRDLRAYGYTF. CDR3 DNA sequence: TGTGCCATCAGCCGCGATTTAAGGGCATATGGCTACACCTTC.

This clonotype was recorded a few times. CDR3 loop: CASSPRTSGSSDTQYF. In DNA, the CDR3 is TGTGCCAGCAGCCCCCGGACTAGCGGGAGTTCAGATACGCAGTATTTT. The rearrangement joins TRBV9 to TRBJ2-3; 13 nucleotides line up with TRBD2. V was clipped by 4 bases and J by 4 bases; unmatched bases: 6. The CDR3 is 16 amino acids. Germline V gene sequence: CDR1 SGDLS, CDR2 YYNGEE.

The V call is TRBV6-1, the J call TRBJ1-4, with TRBD1 matching 9 bases. Germline CDR1 reads MNHNS; CDR2 reads SASEGT. V lost 6 bases and J lost 7; bases outside the gene matches: 9. The CDR3 runs to 15 residues. The CDR3 region has the DNA TGTGCCAGCAGGGGACAGGGAGGGAAGTCTGAAAAACTGTTTTTT. Encoded protein: CASRGQGGKSEKLFF.

This clonotype has only a few counts. The V call is TRBV28, the J call TRBJ2-5, with unresolved D. V was clipped by 6 bases and J by 0 bases, with 8 bases between them. The length of the CDR3 is 13 residues. The germline V gene has CDR1 MDHEN and CDR2 SYDVKM. The chain's CDR3 is CASRNNHQETQYF. For the CDR3, the DNA is TGTGCCAGCAGGAACAACCACCAAGAGACCCAGTACTTC.

This clonotype has ten or more counts. The chain employs TRBV14 and TRBJ2-5; D is unresolved. Trimming stripped 0 bases from V and 10 bases from J, with 9 bases between. The CDR3 is made up of 12 amino acids. CDR1 is SGHDN, CDR2 FVKESK, per germline. The DNA of the CDR3 is TGTGCCAGCAGCCAAGAAGCAGAGGACCAGTACTTC. Residues: CASSQEAEDQYF.

This clonotype has a count of ten or more. The rearrangement uses TRBV7-2 and TRBJ2-1, with TRBD2 matching over 9 bases. J lost 8 bases, V lost 9 bases, and 5 bases had no gene match. The CDR3 contains 12 residues. CDR1 is SGHTA, CDR2 FQGNSA, per germline. This chain's CDR3 is CARREGEDEQFF. CDR3 nucleotides: TGTGCCAGGCGGGAGGGGGAGGATGAGCAGTTCTTC.

Only one count was recorded for this clonotype. J is TRBJ2-1 and V is TRBV20-1, with D possibly matching TRBD1 (6 bases). Per germline, CDR1 DFQATT and CDR2 SNEGSKA (reference sequence). Trimming left V 6 bases short and J 4 bases short, with 13 bases between. The CDR3 consists of 13 residues. CDR3 in amino acids: CSAPTGHYNEQFF. The DNA of the CDR3 is TGCAGTGCACCTACGGGACATTACAATGAGCAGTTCTTC.

The table lists this clonotype with a few counts. The rearrangement joins TRBV29-1 to TRBJ2-7, with 7 bases identical to TRBD1. The V gene end was trimmed by 6 bases and the J gene end by 2 bases; junction bases not matched to a gene: 7. Germline assignment: CDR1 SQVTM and CDR2 ANQGSEA. The CDR3 has 13 residues. The CDR3 nucleotides are TGCAGCGTAATGACAGGGTCGACCTACGAGCAGTACTTC. It codes for CSVMTGSTYEQYF.

The V gene is TRBV5-1, the J gene TRBJ2-3; tentative D call: TRBD1 (6 bases). Germline V gene lookup returns CDR1 SGHRS and CDR2 YFSETQ. CDR3 size: 15 residues. The germline V and J ends were trimmed by 0 bases and 7 bases, with 15 bases remaining between them. The CDR3 nucleotides are TGCGCCAGCAGCTTGGGGGGCCAGGGGACAAATACGCAGTATTTT. Protein: CASSLGGQGTNTQYF.